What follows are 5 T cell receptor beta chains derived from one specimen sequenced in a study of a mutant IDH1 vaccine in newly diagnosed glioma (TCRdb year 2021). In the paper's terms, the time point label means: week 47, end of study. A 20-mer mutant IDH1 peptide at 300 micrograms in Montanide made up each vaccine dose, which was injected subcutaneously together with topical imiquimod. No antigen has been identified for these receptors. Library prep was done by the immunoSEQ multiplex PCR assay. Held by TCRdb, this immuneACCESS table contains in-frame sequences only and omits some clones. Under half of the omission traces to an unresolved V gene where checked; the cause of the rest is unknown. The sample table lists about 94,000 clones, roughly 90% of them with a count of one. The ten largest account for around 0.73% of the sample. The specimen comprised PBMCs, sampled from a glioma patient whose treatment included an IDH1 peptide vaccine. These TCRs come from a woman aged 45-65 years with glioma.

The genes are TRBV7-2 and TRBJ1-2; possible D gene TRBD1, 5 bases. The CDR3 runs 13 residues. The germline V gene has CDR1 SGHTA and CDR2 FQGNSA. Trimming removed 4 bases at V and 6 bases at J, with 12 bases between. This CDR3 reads CASSSGQVHGYTF. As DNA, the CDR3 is TGTGCCAGCAGCTCTGGACAAGTACATGGCTACACCTTC.

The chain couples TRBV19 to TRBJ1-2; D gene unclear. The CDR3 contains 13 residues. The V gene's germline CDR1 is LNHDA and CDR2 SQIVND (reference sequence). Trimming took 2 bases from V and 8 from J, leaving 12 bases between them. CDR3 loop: CASSIRAHGGYTF. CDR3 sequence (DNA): TGTGCCAGTAGTATAAGGGCTCACGGGGGCTACACCTTC.

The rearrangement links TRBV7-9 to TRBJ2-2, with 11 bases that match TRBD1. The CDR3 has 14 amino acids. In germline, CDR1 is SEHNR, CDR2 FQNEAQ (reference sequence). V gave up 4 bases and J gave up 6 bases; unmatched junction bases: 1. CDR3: CASSWTGGPGELFF. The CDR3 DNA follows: TGTGCCAGCAGCTGGACAGGGGGCCCCGGGGAGCTGTTTTTT.

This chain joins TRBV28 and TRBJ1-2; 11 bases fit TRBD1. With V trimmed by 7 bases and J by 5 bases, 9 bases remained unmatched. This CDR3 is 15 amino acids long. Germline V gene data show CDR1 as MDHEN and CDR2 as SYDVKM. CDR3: CASTGQGARSYGYTF. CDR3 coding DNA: TGTGCCAGCACCGGACAGGGGGCGCGTTCATATGGCTACACCTTC.

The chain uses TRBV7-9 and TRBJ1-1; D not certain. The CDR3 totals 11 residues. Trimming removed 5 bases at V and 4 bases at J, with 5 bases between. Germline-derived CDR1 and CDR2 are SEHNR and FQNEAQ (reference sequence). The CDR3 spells CASSQITEAFF. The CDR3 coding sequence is TGTGCCAGCAGCCAGATCACTGAAGCTTTCTTT.